This TCR beta chain was profiled in a study of T cell repertoires in ileal Crohn's disease. Findings and limits, study-wide: Mucosal expansions were suggested to be mainly CD8 T cells.

CDR1 and CDR2 from the germline V gene are MNHEY and SVGAGI. J was trimmed by 8 bases and V by 5 bases; bases with no gene match: 5. This CDR3 contains 14 residues. As regards this clone: Its target is not known.

Generated by immunoSEQ multiplex PCR, the TCRdb table keeps only in-frame clones and is missing some. This table holds about 11,000 clones, 79% found once. Stated time point: neoterminal ileum biopsy at postoperative endoscopy, about 6 months after surgery. J is TRBJ1-4 and V is TRBV6-5, with 10 bases aligning to TRBD1. The sequence came from an adult with Crohn's disease. The sequencing sample was made of ileal tissue. The DNA for the CDR3 is TGTGCCAGCAGTGAGGGACAGGGGAGGGAAAAACTGTTTTTT. Translating gives CASSEGQGREKLFF.